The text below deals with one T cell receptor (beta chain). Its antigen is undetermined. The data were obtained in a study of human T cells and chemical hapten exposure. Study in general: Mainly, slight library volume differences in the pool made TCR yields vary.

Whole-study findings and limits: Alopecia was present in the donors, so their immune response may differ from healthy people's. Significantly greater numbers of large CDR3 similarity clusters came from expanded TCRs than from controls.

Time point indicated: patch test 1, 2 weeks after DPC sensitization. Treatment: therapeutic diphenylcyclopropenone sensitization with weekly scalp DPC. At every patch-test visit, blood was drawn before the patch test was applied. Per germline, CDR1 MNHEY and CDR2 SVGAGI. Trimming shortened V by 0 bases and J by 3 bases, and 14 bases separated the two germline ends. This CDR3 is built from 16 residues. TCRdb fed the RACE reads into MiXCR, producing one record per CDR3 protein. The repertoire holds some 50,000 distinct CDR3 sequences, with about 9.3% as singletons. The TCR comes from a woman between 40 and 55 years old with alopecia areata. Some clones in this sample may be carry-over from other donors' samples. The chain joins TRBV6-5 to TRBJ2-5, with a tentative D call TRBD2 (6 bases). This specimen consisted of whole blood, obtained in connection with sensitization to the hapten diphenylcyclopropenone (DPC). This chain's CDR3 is CASSYSVGTSEETQYF. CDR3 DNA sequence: TGTGCCAGCAGTTACTCCGTTGGGACTTCGGAAGAGACCCAGTACTTC.